This T cell receptor (beta chain) derives from a study of CD8 T cells in ankylosing spondylitis. Study conclusions and caveats: Ankylosing spondylitis blood appeared to be characterized by a TCR beta motif of several highly homologous variants. In peripheral blood, disease-linked CD8+ clones occurred at relatively low frequencies.

Preparation of TCR beta libraries was done by quantitative 5'-RACE with molecular barcodes. TCRdb redid the calling of the 5' RACE reads with MiXCR, one entry per CDR3 protein. The table has just under 350,000 distinct CDR3 sequences, about 15% seen once. Remarks on this clonotype: Its specificity is unknown.

This CDR3 contains 14 residues. Trimming stripped 6 bases from V and 0 bases from J, with 12 bases between. From germline, CDR1 is MNHNS and CDR2 SASEGT. The receptor was derived from a male donor with ankylosing spondylitis or in good health (not recorded which). The source material was blood, either unsorted or a sorted T cell fraction (not recorded which). The chain joins TRBV6-1 to TRBJ2-7, with D unresolved. The CDR3 sequence is CASRAVSPSYEQYF. In DNA, the CDR3 is TGTGCCAGCAGGGCGGTATCCCCCTCCTACGAGCAGTACTTC.